Given below is one T cell receptor beta chain in context. Its antigen is unknown. The data were obtained in a study of radiotherapy plus CTLA-4 blockade in lung cancer. Study at large: For around 18% of patients, objective responses occurred, and about 30% had disease control. Study-wide results and caveats: Blood-borne expansion of tumor-derived TCR clones followed radiotherapy plus ipilimumab.

Focal radiation was given together with CTLA-4 blockade (ipilimumab) to patients with chemo-refractory metastatic non-small-cell lung cancer. Libraries were prepared by immunoSEQ multiplex PCR; TCRdb keeps only in-frame clonotypes and omits some of them. The data show 90,000 or so clones, about 80% seen once. This receptor was taken from a human donor with non-small cell lung cancer who had stable disease on radiotherapy plus ipilimumab. The sample was peripheral blood, taken from a patient treated with radiotherapy plus ipilimumab.

DNA of the CDR3: TGTGCCAGCAGTGAAGATGCCCCGGGACTAGCGAAGACCCAGTACTTC. Translated: CASSEDAPGLAKTQYF. V gene TRBV2 combines with J gene TRBJ2-5; 10 bases fit TRBD2. This CDR3 is built from 16 residues. V was pared by 1 base and J by 6 bases, with 8 bases of the junction left unmatched. Germline CDR1 and CDR2: SNHLY and FYNNEI.